One and the same sample provided the 27 T cell receptor beta chains below, sequenced in a study of T cell repertoires in cytomegalovirus infection (dated by TCRdb to between 2018 and 2021). TCRdb lists the instrument as Illumina HiSeq 1500. The raw public data were reprocessed by TCRdb itself: fastp quality trimming at Q25, MiXCR clonotype calling, in-frame beta chains only. Each CDR3 protein appears once, grouped with its most common genes and DNA. In all, the sample holds over 150,000 distinct CDR3 sequences, and roughly 15% of those were seen once. The top ten constitute roughly 24% of the sample. Specimen: CD8+ T cells from PBMCs. The source of these receptors is a human donor in good health (CMV status not recorded). Some clones in this sample may be carry-over from other donors' samples.

The chain combines TRBV7-9 with TRBJ2-7; D is possibly TRBD1 or TRBD2 (5 bases each). From germline, CDR1 is SEHNR and CDR2 FQNEAQ (reference sequence). The length of the CDR3 is 13 residues. The V gene lost 8 bases and the J gene lost 2 bases, with 13 bases spanning the gap. The DNA for the CDR3 is TGTGCCAGCGAGATGGGGGAGACCTACGAGCAGTACTTC. This encodes CASEMGETYEQYF.

This chain links TRBV28 with TRBJ1-5, with D uncertain. V was trimmed by 5 bases and J by 1 base, leaving 21 bases between them. In germline, CDR1 is MDHEN, CDR2 SYDVKM. This CDR3 is 18 amino acids long. In DNA form, the CDR3 reads TGTGCCAGCAGTGCCCCCTACCAGGACGTTAGGAGCAATCAGCCCCAGCATTTT. As protein: CASSAPYQDVRSNQPQHF.

This clonotype was seen a handful of times. The chain combines TRBV7-2 with TRBJ1-1; a weak D match, TRBD1 (6 bases). V lost 2 bases, J lost 1 base, and 11 bases lay in between. CDR1 and CDR2 (germline): SGHTA, FQGNSA. CDR3 length: 15 amino acids. In DNA form, the CDR3 reads TGTGCCAGCAGCTTAAGTCGGGGGGCGAACACTGAAGCTTTCTTT. Amino acids: CASSLSRGANTEAFF.

The chain is built from TRBV4-2 and TRBJ1-1; 9 bases map to TRBD1. CDR3 length: 18 residues. Germline assignment: CDR1 LGHNA and CDR2 YNFKEQ. Trimming took 4 bases from V and 0 from J; bases not matched to a gene: 12. The DNA of the CDR3 is TGTGCCAGCAGCCGGGAGACAGGGGGGCTGGTGGTGAACACTGAAGCTTTCTTT. It translates to CASSRETGGLVVNTEAFF.

The rearrangement links TRBV7-9 to TRBJ1-4; 7 bases fit TRBD1. Germline CDR1 and CDR2: SEHNR and FQNEAQ (reference sequence). With 3 bases clipped from V and 5 bases from J, the junction kept 6 bases outside the gene matches. This CDR3 is built from 15 residues. The chain's CDR3 is CASSFPGQLNEKLFF. The DNA for the CDR3 is TGTGCCAGCAGCTTTCCGGGACAGCTAAATGAAAAACTGTTTTTT.

V usage is TRBV7-2 and J usage is TRBJ2-7; D is unresolved. This CDR3 is built from 15 residues. V lost 1 base and J lost 3, with 13 bases in between. CDR1 and CDR2 (germline): SGHTA, FQGNSA. The CDR3 DNA is TGTGCCAGCAGCTTAGAAGTGCCGGTAAACTACGAGCAGTACTTC. It translates to CASSLEVPVNYEQYF.

The CDR3 bases are TGTGCCAGCAGCGTGTTCCTAGCGGGAACCAATGAGCAGTTCTTC. Amino acids: CASSVFLAGTNEQFF. The chain uses TRBV6-2 or TRBV6-3 and TRBJ2-1; 9 positions agree with TRBD2. Unmatched junction bases numbered 9, after V lost 6 bases and J lost 6 bases. CDR1 MNHEY and CDR2 SVGEGT come from the germline V gene. The length of the CDR3 is 15 residues.

The genes are TRBV6-8 and TRBJ1-1; no firm D call. The CDR3 covers 13 residues. V was cut by 5 bases and J by 0 bases, with 7 bases left in between. CDR1 and CDR2 (germline): MNHGY, SAAAGT. CDR3 loop: CASSIDMNTEAFF. CDR3 coding DNA: TGTGCCAGCAGTATAGATATGAACACTGAAGCTTTCTTT.

This clonotype came up a few times. This chain connects TRBV7-8 to TRBJ2-1; the match to TRBD2 covers 8 bases. Germline loops: CDR1 SGHVS, CDR2 FQNEAQ. V trimming: 4 bases; J trimming: 3 bases; junction bases outside the gene matches: 2. The CDR3 length is 14 residues. The CDR3 DNA is TGTGCCAGCAGCTCGGGGGGGTTCTACAATGAGCAGTTCTTC. Its protein product is CASSSGGFYNEQFF.

This clonotype has a handful of counts. This chain uses TRBV7-6 with TRBJ2-3, with 9 bases matching TRBD1. Trimming cost V 5 bases and J 4 bases; bases outside gene matches: 7. The CDR3 has 15 amino acids. Germline CDR1 and CDR2: SGHVS and FNYEAQ. The CDR3 reads CASSLRDRDPDTQYF. The CDR3 DNA sequence: TGTGCCAGCAGCCTCCGGGACAGGGACCCAGATACGCAGTATTTT.

The V call is TRBV28, the J call TRBJ2-2; TRBD2 aligns across 8 bases. Germline V gene data show CDR1 as MDHEN and CDR2 as SYDVKM. This CDR3 comprises 16 residues. Trimming removed 2 bases from V and 1 base from J; junction bases left unmatched: 3. The CDR3 DNA follows: TGTGCCAGCAGTTTACGGCTAGCGGGGAACACCGGGGAGCTGTTTTTT. Translation: CASSLRLAGNTGELFF.

The genes are TRBV4-1 and TRBJ2-5; D gene uncertain. Trimming pared 5 bases from V and 4 bases from J, leaving 5 bases between. The CDR3 spans 11 residues. CDR1 is MGHRA, CDR2 YSYEKL, per germline. Here the CDR3 DNA reads TGCGCCAGCAGCGTTGCAGAGACCCAGTACTTC. This encodes CASSVAETQYF.

This clonotype was found a few times. The chain combines TRBV29-1 with TRBJ2-1, with D perhaps assigned TRBD1 or TRBD2 (5 bases each). V was cut by 4 bases and J by 0 bases, with 13 bases left in between. The CDR3 consists of 15 residues. Germline V gives CDR1 SQVTM, CDR2 ANQGSEA. The CDR3 here is CSVVTGPSSYNEQFF. In DNA, the CDR3 is TGCAGCGTTGTAACGGGGCCCAGCTCCTACAATGAGCAGTTCTTC.

The chain is built from TRBV2 and TRBJ2-5; 9 positions agree with TRBD1. The CDR3 contains 15 residues. V trimming: 3 bases; J trimming: 5 bases; junction bases outside the gene matches: 7. CDR1 and CDR2 (germline): SNHLY, FYNNEI. The CDR3 loop is CASSEGQGYGETQYF. As DNA, the CDR3 is TGTGCCAGCAGTGAGGGACAGGGATACGGGGAGACCCAGTACTTC.

The rearrangement uses TRBV10-2 and TRBJ1-4; D is unresolved. The germline CDR1 and CDR2 sequences are WSHSY and SAAADI. The CDR3 is 16 residues long. The V and J ends lost 3 bases and 0 bases respectively, with 11 bases between them. The CDR3 sequence: CASSDGWEATNEKLFF. CDR3 in DNA: TGCGCCAGCAGTGACGGATGGGAGGCAACTAATGAAAAACTGTTTTTT.

The genes are TRBV6-1 and TRBJ1-2, with D unresolved. The CDR3 totals 10 residues. Germline lookup yields CDR1 MNHNS and CDR2 SASEGT. The CDR3 region is CATRRDGYTF. CDR3 coding DNA: TGTGCTACGCGGCGGGATGGCTACACCTTC.

V usage is TRBV6-2 or TRBV6-3 and J usage is TRBJ2-7, with D possibly TRBD1 on 5 matching bases. The CDR3 loop spans 12 amino acids. CDR1 is MNHEY, CDR2 SVGEGT, per germline. The ends were cut back, 7 bases at V and 0 bases at J, with 7 bases in the middle. CDR3 protein: CASKGISYEQYF. The CDR3 coding sequence is TGTGCCAGCAAGGGGATCTCCTACGAGCAGTACTTC.

The table lists this clonotype with a few counts. The rearrangement links TRBV12-3 or TRBV12-4 to TRBJ2-3; TRBD2 might be the D (6 bases). V was clipped by 8 bases and J by 1 base, with 16 bases between them. There are 15 residues in the CDR3. This chain's CDR3 is CASGPRSGGTDTQYF. The CDR3 nucleotides read TGTGCCAGCGGACCCCGTAGCGGCGGCACAGATACGCAGTATTTT.

CDR3 DNA: TGCGCCAGCAGCCAAGATCAAACTGGACAGCCCCAGCATTTT. As protein: CASSQDQTGQPQHF. The chain couples TRBV4-1 to TRBJ1-5, with unresolved D. V was cut by 0 bases and J by 7 bases, with 10 bases left in between. Germline V gene sequence: CDR1 MGHRA, CDR2 YSYEKL. CDR3 length: 14 residues.

This clonotype was detected a few times. The rearrangement joins TRBV7-8 to TRBJ2-1; D not resolved. V dropped 5 bases and J dropped 7 bases, with 9 bases sitting between them. CDR3 length: 12 residues. Germline V gene data show CDR1 as SGHVS and CDR2 as FQNEAQ. The CDR3 region is CASSTPMNEQFF. The CDR3 DNA is TGTGCCAGCAGCACACCTATGAATGAGCAGTTCTTC. Supplemented by reference TRBV7-8 and TRBJ2-1, the full variable domain reads GAGVSQSPRYKVAKRGQDVALRCDPISGHVSLFWYQQALGQGPEFLTYFQNEAQLDKSGLPSDRFFAERPEGSVSTLKIQRTQQEDSAVYLCASSTPMNEQFFGPGTRLTVL.

This chain links TRBV28 with TRBJ2-7, with D possibly TRBD2 on 6 matching bases. The germline V gene encodes CDR1 MDHEN and CDR2 SYDVKM. This CDR3 is 16 amino acids long. V gave up 6 bases and J gave up 4 bases, with 22 bases separating them. The CDR3 region is CASSPRGSRLGYEQYF. The CDR3, as DNA: TGTGCCAGCAGCCCCCGGGGGAGTCGGTTGGGGTACGAGCAGTACTTC.

This clonotype was observed a few times. The rearrangement joins TRBV6-5 to TRBJ1-1; possibly TRBD1 for D (6 bases). The CDR3 has 16 amino acids. Germline V gene sequence: CDR1 MNHEY, CDR2 SVGAGI. V lost 2 bases, J lost 4 bases, and 17 bases lay in between. CDR3 DNA sequence: TGTGCCAGCAGTTACAATTTGAGGGAAGGGGGCACTGAAGCTTTCTTT. Its translation: CASSYNLREGGTEAFF.

The chain couples TRBV27 to TRBJ2-3; TRBD2 aligns across 11 bases. This CDR3 has 16 amino acids. Trimming took 0 bases from V and 4 from J; bases not matched to a gene: 3. Looked up from germline, CDR1 is MNHEY and CDR2 is SMNVEV (reference sequence). CDR3 region: CASSLSGLAVADTQYF. For the CDR3, the DNA is TGTGCCAGCAGTTTATCGGGACTAGCGGTTGCAGATACGCAGTATTTT.

This clonotype has only a few counts. The chain combines TRBV7-2 with TRBJ2-3, with 8 nucleotides matching TRBD2. The CDR3 has 18 amino acids. The V segment lost 4 bases and the J segment 6 bases; nucleotides outside the gene matches: 18. CDR1 and CDR2 (germline): SGHTA, FQGNSA. CDR3 region: CASSSLRNSGEVRDTQYF. CDR3 coding DNA: TGTGCCAGCAGCTCATTAAGGAATAGCGGGGAAGTCCGCGATACGCAGTATTTT.

This sequence joins TRBV7-9 and TRBJ2-4; D is ambiguous. Germline lookup yields CDR1 SEHNR and CDR2 FQNEAQ (reference sequence). This CDR3 has 15 amino acids. Trimming removed 5 bases from V and 0 bases from J, with 11 bases in between. This CDR3 reads CASSPPTEAKNIQYF. The CDR3 DNA follows: TGTGCCAGCAGCCCCCCGACGGAAGCCAAAAACATTCAGTACTTC.

This clonotype was seen at least ten times. This chain joins TRBV7-2 and TRBJ1-6; D is ambiguous. Trimming left V 7 bases short and J 0 bases short, with 10 bases between. Germline values: CDR1 SGHTA, CDR2 FQGNSA. This CDR3 is built from 15 residues. CDR3 sequence reads: CASTGRSSYNSPLHF. The CDR3 DNA is TGTGCCAGCACAGGACGGAGCTCCTATAATTCACCCCTCCACTTT.

This clonotype was counted between two and nine times. V usage is TRBV12-3 or TRBV12-4 and J usage is TRBJ2-3; D may match TRBD1 or TRBD2 (5 bases each). V was cut by 1 base and J by 4 bases, with 18 bases left in between. There are 17 residues in the CDR3. In nucleotides, the CDR3 is TGTGCCAGCAGTTTAGAATTGCGTGGGGGTTGGGCAGATACGCAGTATTTT. Protein: CASSLELRGGWADTQYF.